This record looks at one T cell receptor beta chain sequence and its context. Its antigen remains unidentified. Trimming removed 5 bases at V and 5 bases at J, with 12 bases between. Germline V gene sequence: CDR1 DFQATT, CDR2 SNEGSKA (reference sequence). The CDR3 loop spans 13 amino acids. This sample is drawn from a study of T cell repertoires in cytomegalovirus infection. General study results and limits: Cumulative frequency (of public TCR beta family members) identified carriers of CMV plus the relevant HLA. HLA-C-restricted TCR beta clonotypes specific for CMV led the ex vivo response.

TCRdb reprocessed the reads via MiXCR and lists one record per CDR3 protein. The sample shows some 500,000 distinct CDR3 sequences, under 45% of them seen only once. The starting material was cultured PBMCs, obtained from culture after CMV antigen stimulation. This chain uses TRBV20-1 with TRBJ2-2; no reliable D call. This TCR derives from a human donor in good health (CMV status not recorded). Some clones in this sample may be carry-over from other donors' samples. CDR3 amino acids: CSAYDGWTGELFF. CDR3 bases: TGCAGTGCTTACGATGGGTGGACCGGGGAGCTGTTTTTT.